This entry lists 6 T cell receptor beta chains sequenced from one sample in a study of blood T cell repertoires in COVID-19. Data came from immunoSEQ multiplex PCR; TCRdb stores just in-frame clones and leaves some out. Counted here are 110,000 to 150,000 clones, around four fifths occurring once; the ten biggest clones make up approximately 6%. Sequencing was performed on PBMCs or T cells enriched from blood (not recorded which). The receptors were sampled from a woman aged 45-65 years who had recovered from COVID-19.

The CDR3 DNA sequence: TGTGCCACCGGATGGCAGGGGGACTACGAGCAGTACGTC. Translating it yields CATGWQGDYEQYV. The V call is TRBV6-5, the J call TRBJ2-7, with TRBD1 matching 7 bases. This CDR3 comprises 13 residues. V shed 10 bases and J 3 bases; nucleotides not matched to a gene: 9. Per the germline V gene, CDR1 is MNHEY and CDR2 is SVGAGI.

The CDR3 bases are TGCGCCAGCAGCTTGGGACAGACGTACAATGAGCAGTTCTTC. Its translation: CASSLGQTYNEQFF. The V call is TRBV5-1, the J call TRBJ2-1; D possibly corresponds to TRBD1 (5 bases). The CDR3 is 14 residues long. Trimming took 0 bases from V and 4 from J, leaving 8 bases between them. CDR1 is SGHRS and CDR2 is YFSETQ in the germline V gene. Full variable domain (remainder filled in from reference TRBV5-1 and TRBJ2-1): KAGVTQTPRYLIKTRGQQVTLSCSPISGHRSVSWYQQTPGQGLQFLFEYFSETQRNKGNFPGRFSGRQFSNSRSEMNVSTLELGDSALYLCASSLGQTYNEQFFGPGTRLTVL.

This chain links TRBV4-1 with TRBJ1-2, with a tentative D call TRBD1 (5 bases). Germline-derived CDR1 and CDR2 are MGHRA and YSYEKL. With 1 base removed from V and 4 bases from J, the gap between germline ends came to 19 bases. The CDR3 has 17 amino acids. CDR3 residues: CASSQVFGRGYGYGYTF. In DNA form, the CDR3 reads TGCGCCAGCAGCCAAGTCTTCGGTAGGGGTTACGGCTATGGCTACACCTTC.

This clone showed up many times. This sequence joins TRBV12-3 or TRBV12-4 and TRBJ2-3; D perhaps matches TRBD1 (5 bases). The CDR3 consists of 12 residues. The V gene lost 1 base and the J gene lost 14 bases, with 13 bases spanning the gap. CDR3 loop: CASSLGVRGWYF. The CDR3 bases are TGTGCCAGCAGTTTAGGGGTAAGGGGTTGGTATTTT.

The rearrangement links TRBV7-2 to TRBJ2-7; D may be TRBD2 (5 bases). The CDR3 length is 13 residues. The germline V and J ends were trimmed by 6 bases and 7 bases, with 16 bases remaining between them. CDR1 and CDR2 (germline): SGHTA, FQGNSA. The chain's CDR3 is CASSRGFMGEQYF. DNA of the CDR3: TGTGCCAGCAGTCGAGGGTTTATGGGTGAGCAGTACTTC.

Concerning this clone: A junction end diverges from the germline sequence, so it may reflect a read error. The V gene is TRBV28, the J gene TRBJ1-5; D is unclear. Germline CDR1 is MDHEN and CDR2 is SYDVKM. This CDR3 has 14 residues. In nucleotides, the CDR3 is TGTGCCAGCAGTATATGGACCGAGGCACAGCCCCAGCATTTT. This encodes CASSIWTEAQPQHF.